This T cell receptor beta chain originates from a study of blood T cell repertoires in COVID-19. Libraries were prepared by immunoSEQ multiplex PCR; TCRdb keeps only in-frame clonotypes and omits some of them. Of hundreds of thousands of clones in the sample, 70% to 90% were seen once. In its sample, this clone was seen once. Material: PBMCs or T cells enriched from blood (not recorded which). The TCR comes from a woman in her forties with acute COVID-19.

The CDR3 loop is CASSLGHWNTGELFF. The CDR3 DNA is TGTGCCAGCAGCTTAGGACATTGGAACACCGGGGAGCTGTTTTTT. V usage is TRBV11-2 and J usage is TRBJ2-2; D gene unclear. Germline V lookup: CDR1 SGHAT, CDR2 FQNNGV. Trimming removed 1 base from V and 1 base from J, with 7 bases in between. The CDR3 is made up of 15 amino acids.